This T cell receptor beta chain was sequenced during a study of PD-1 blockade in classical Hodgkin lymphoma (dated by TCRdb to 2018 to 2021). About the investigation overall: Nivolumab dosing was 3 mg/kg intravenously every 2 weeks, continuing until either disease progression or unacceptable toxicity. The study used TCR beta sequencing and CyTOF to define a peripheral blood immune signature of response to PD-1 blockade in classical Hodgkin lymphoma.

Inclusive of the bounding cysteine and phenylalanine, the CDR3 is 14 residues long. Kept here is only the CDR3 DNA, which spans 42 bases and is read in frame from base 1. Genomic DNA was isolated using the Qiagen DNeasy kit from unsorted PBMCs as well as from negatively selected CD4+ and CD8+ fractions. TCR beta CDR3 regions were amplified by immunoSEQ multiplex PCR using primers annealing to V and J segments. A synthetic immune receptor repertoire was used to minimize amplification bias, and any remaining bias was removed computationally after sequencing. As for the authors' bioinformatics: Custom Python scripts were used to quantify repertoire diversity as the Shannon entropy index. Unsorted, CD4+ and CD8+ repertoires were analyzed separately, except for combined analyses in which CD4+ and CD8+ sequences were merged in silico. Clonal expansion was defined as at least a 2-fold frequency increase after treatment relative to C1D1, with a pseudocount of 0.5 for undetected baseline clones. Singleton clones were defined as clones with 0 or 1 copy at C1D1, and non-singleton clones were defined as clones with 2 or more copies. By matching protein sequences in sorted samples from the same patient, clones expanded in unsorted samples were annotated as CD4+, CD8+ or unknown. Diversity changes from C1D1 to C4D1 were tested in paired samples using Wilcoxon tests. What TCRdb holds here is the immuneACCESS table cut down to in-frame rearrangements. Part of the clones is not present; checked against another copy, under half of the missing clones reflect an unresolved V gene, and the others are unexplained. V, J and clone size were drawn from that table, and D and trimming were deduced from the DNA. This sample has about 61,000 clones in its table, and around 87% of those were observed once. Jointly, the top ten make up approximately 15% of the sample.

Interpreted using the paper, the time point label stands for: cycle 1 day 1 (C1D1), immediately before nivolumab initiation. Every trial patient had relapsed after autologous stem cell transplantation, and cohorts A, B and C differed in prior brentuximab vedotin exposure. The trial cohort included 55 to 65 patients with relapsed/refractory classical Hodgkin lymphoma, and each patient had a best overall response of complete response, partial response or progressive disease. In the multi-cohort phase II CheckMate 205 trial, trial patients received single-agent nivolumab. Best overall response was determined by an independent review committee according to the 2007 International Working Group response criteria. Trial PBMCs were obtained immediately prior to nivolumab initiation (C1D1) and on therapy at cycle 2 day 1 and cycle 4 day 1. Peripheral blood was collected in 8 mL Vacutainer Cell Preparation Tubes, from which PBMCs were isolated by centrifugation and then cryopreserved.

Beyond this particular receptor, the publication reports: Baseline diversity similar to that of newly diagnosed patients was observed in trial patients achieving complete response, whereas significantly lower diversity was observed in partial responders and progressors. Baseline TCR diversity was reported to be lower in newly diagnosed patients than in healthy donors, and even lower in relapsed/refractory patients. The study covered only a single clinical trial cohort, and the causes of the repertoire differences, possibly disease activity or prior therapy, were still not defined. By C4D1, a significant rise was seen in CD4+ TCR diversity but not in CD8+ TCR diversity (p=0.0027 vs p=0.16), and the rise was most apparent among complete responders (p=0.02). Lower diversity was seen in patients whose nivolumab began less than 1 year after ASCT, and these patients were left out of later analyses so that immune reconstitution would not confound the results.

About this clone itself: Its antigen is unknown. No per-base quality is available; no much larger clone lies one base away.

Here the chain combines TRBV21-1 and TRBJ2-1; the tabulated D call, TRBD1, remains unverified against the DNA. TRBV21-1 is noted as a pseudogene. The TCR originated in a human donor with classical Hodgkin lymphoma. Here the sequenced sample was peripheral blood mononuclear cells (PBMCs), taken at baseline. The CDR3 here reads CARIYRGQSNEQFF. The nucleotide sequence reads TGTGCCAGGATTTACAGGGGCCAATCCAATGAGCAGTTCTTC.